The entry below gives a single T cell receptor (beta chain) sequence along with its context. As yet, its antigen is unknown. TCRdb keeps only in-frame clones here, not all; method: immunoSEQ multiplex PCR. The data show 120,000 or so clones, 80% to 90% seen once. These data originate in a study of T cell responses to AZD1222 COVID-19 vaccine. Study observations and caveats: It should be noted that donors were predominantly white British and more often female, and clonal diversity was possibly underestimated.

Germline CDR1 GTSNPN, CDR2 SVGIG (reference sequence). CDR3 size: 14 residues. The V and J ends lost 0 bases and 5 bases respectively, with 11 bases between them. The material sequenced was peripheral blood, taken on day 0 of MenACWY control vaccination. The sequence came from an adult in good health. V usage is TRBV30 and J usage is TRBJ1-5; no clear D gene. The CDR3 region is CAWSVGSGDQPQHF. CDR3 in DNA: TGTGCCTGGAGTGTCGGGAGCGGGGATCAGCCCCAGCATTTT.